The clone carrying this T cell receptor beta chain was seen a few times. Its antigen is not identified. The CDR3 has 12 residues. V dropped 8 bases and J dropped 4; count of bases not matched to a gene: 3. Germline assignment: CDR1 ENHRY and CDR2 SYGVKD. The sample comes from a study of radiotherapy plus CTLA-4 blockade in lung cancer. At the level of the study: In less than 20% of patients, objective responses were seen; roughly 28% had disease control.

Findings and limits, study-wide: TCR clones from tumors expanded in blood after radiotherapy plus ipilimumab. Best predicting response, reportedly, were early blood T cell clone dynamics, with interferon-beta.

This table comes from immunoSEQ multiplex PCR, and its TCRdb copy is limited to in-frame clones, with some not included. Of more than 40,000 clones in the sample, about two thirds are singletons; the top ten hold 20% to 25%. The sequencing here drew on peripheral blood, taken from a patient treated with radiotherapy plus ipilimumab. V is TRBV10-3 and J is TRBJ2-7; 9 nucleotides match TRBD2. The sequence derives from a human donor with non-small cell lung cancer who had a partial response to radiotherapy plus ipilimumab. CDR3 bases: TGTGCCATCGCGGGAGGGCCATACGAGCAGTACTTC. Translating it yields CAIAGGPYEQYF.